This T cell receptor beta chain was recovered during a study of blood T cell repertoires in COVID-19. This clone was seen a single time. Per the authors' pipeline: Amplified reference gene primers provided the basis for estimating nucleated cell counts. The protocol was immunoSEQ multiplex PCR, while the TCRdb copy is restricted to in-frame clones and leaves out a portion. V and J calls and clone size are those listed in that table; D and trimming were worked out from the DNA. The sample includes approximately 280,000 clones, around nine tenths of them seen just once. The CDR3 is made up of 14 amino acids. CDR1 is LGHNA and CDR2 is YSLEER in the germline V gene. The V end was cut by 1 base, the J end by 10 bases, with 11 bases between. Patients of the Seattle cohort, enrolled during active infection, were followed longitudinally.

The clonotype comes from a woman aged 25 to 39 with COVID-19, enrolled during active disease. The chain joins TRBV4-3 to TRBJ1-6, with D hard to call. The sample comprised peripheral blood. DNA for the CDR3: TGCGCCAGCAGCCAAGGGGGATGGGAGTCACCCCTCCACTTT. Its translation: CASSQGGWESPLHF.